This passage covers 10 T cell receptor beta chains from one sample sequenced in a study of T cells after yellow fever vaccination. Using its own MiXCR run on the 5' RACE reads, TCRdb lists one record per CDR3 protein. The data contain 200,000 to 300,000 distinct CDR3 sequences, 13% of them singletons. This specimen consisted of CD4+ T cells sorted from PBMCs, obtained 45 days after the yellow fever booster vaccination. The receptors here all came from a man under 40 who received the YFV17D yellow fever vaccine.

This clonotype occurred a few times. The rearrangement uses TRBV6-1 and TRBJ2-3, with D unresolved. Trimming took off 5 bases at V and 0 bases at J, with 12 bases between the two ends. CDR3 length: 15 amino acids. Germline assignment: CDR1 MNHNS and CDR2 SASEGT. The DNA for the CDR3 is TGTGCCAGCAGTCCCCGGGCCCAGAGCACAGATACGCAGTATTTT. Translated, it gives CASSPRAQSTDTQYF.

This rearrangement joins TRBV5-1 to TRBJ2-7, with 7 nucleotides matching TRBD1. V shed 2 bases and J 0 bases; nucleotides not matched to a gene: 5. Germline V lookup: CDR1 SGHRS, CDR2 YFSETQ. The CDR3 is made up of 15 amino acids. In DNA, the CDR3 is TGCGCCAGCAGCTTTCCCAGACAGGGCTCCTACGAGCAGTACTTC. This codes for CASSFPRQGSYEQYF.

The genes are TRBV20-1 and TRBJ1-2; D is uncertain. Trimming pared 4 bases from V and 8 bases from J, leaving 14 bases between. This CDR3 has 12 residues. Germline V gene sequence: CDR1 DFQATT, CDR2 SNEGSKA (reference sequence). CDR3 residues: CSAKDLNWGYTF. In DNA form, the CDR3 reads TGCAGTGCTAAGGACCTTAATTGGGGCTACACCTTC.

There are a few counts of this clonotype. The chain is built from TRBV29-1 and TRBJ2-3, with D perhaps matching TRBD1 (5 bases). Germline CDR1 and CDR2: SQVTM and ANQGSEA. This CDR3 has 11 residues. V shed 4 bases and J shed 5 bases, with 7 bases lying between them. CDR3 DNA: TGCAGCGTTGCCAGGGTAGATACGCAGTATTTT. It specifies CSVARVDTQYF.

This clonotype was counted many times. The chain couples TRBV20-1 to TRBJ2-5; no clear D. This CDR3 is 14 amino acids long. Trimming shortened V by 0 bases and J by 5 bases, and 13 bases separated the two germline ends. The germline V gene encodes CDR1 DFQATT and CDR2 SNEGSKA (reference sequence). CDR3 residues: CSARDTKSVETQYF. For the CDR3, the DNA is TGCAGTGCTAGAGATACGAAGAGCGTGGAGACCCAGTACTTC.

The chain combines TRBV12-5 with TRBJ1-5; no clear D. The CDR3 runs to 16 residues. From germline, CDR1 is LGHNT and CDR2 FRNRAP. The germline V and J ends were trimmed by 1 base and 0 bases, with 10 bases remaining between them. In DNA, the CDR3 is TGTGCTAGTGGTTTGGCGGGGAGCTATAGCAATCAGCCCCAGCATTTT. It codes for CASGLAGSYSNQPQHF. Looking up the rest from reference TRBV12-5 and TRBJ1-5 gives the full variable domain: DARVTQTPRHKVTEMGQEVTMRCQPILGHNTVFWYRQTMMQGLELLAYFRNRAPLDDSGMPKDRFSAEMPDATLATLKIQPSEPRDSAVYFCASGLAGSYSNQPQHFGDGTRLSIL.

This clonotype has more than one count but fewer than ten. J is TRBJ2-5 and V is TRBV20-1; no reliable D call. The CDR3 spans 14 residues. The germline V gene encodes CDR1 DFQATT and CDR2 SNEGSKA (reference sequence). V lost 4 bases and J 2 bases, leaving 14 bases between the germline ends. CDR3 sequence (DNA): TGCAGTGCTAACTCCTGGGAAGTTCAAGAGACCCAGTACTTC. It codes for CSANSWEVQETQYF.

This chain uses TRBV7-3 with TRBJ2-3; 14 bases map to TRBD2. Trimming at V came to 3 bases and at J to 11 bases, leaving 7 bases not matched to a gene. Germline V gives CDR1 SGHTA, CDR2 FQGTGA. The CDR3 has 15 residues. In nucleotides, the CDR3 is TGTGCCAGCAGCTTCGGGACTAGCGGGAGTCCGGGGCAGTATTTT. Amino acids: CASSFGTSGSPGQYF.

This clonotype has more than one count but fewer than ten. For the CDR3, the DNA is TGTGCCAGCCGGGCTAGCGGGAGTACCGGGGAGCTGTTTTTT. Translation gives CASRASGSTGELFF. The chain combines TRBV6-4 with TRBJ2-2; 10 bases align to TRBD2. The CDR3 runs to 14 residues. Trimming took 8 bases from V and 5 from J; bases not matched to a gene: 5. The V gene's germline CDR1 is MRHNA and CDR2 SNTAGT.

The gene calls are TRBV5-5 and TRBJ1-3; D uncertain. V lost 4 bases to trimming and J lost 0 bases, with 11 bases between them. The V gene's germline CDR1 is SGHKS and CDR2 YYEKEE (reference sequence). The CDR3 sequence is 15 residues long. The CDR3 sequence: CASSPDGVSGNTIYF. DNA of the CDR3: TGTGCCAGCAGCCCGGACGGGGTCTCTGGAAACACCATATATTTT.